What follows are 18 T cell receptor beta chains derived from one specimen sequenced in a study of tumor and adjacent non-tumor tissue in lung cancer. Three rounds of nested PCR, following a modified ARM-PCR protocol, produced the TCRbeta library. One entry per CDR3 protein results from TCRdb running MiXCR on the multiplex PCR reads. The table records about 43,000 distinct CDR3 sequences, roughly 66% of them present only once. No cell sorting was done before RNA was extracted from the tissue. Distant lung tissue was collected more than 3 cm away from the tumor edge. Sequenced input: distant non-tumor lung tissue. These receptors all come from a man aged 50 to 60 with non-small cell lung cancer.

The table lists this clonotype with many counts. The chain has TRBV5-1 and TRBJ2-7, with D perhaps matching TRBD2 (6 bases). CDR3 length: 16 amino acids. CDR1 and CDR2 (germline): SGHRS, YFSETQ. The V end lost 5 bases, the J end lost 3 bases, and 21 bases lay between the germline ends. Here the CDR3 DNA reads TGCGCCAGCAGGCTGGCGGGAACGGGCCAGTACTACGAGCAGTACTTC. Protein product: CASRLAGTGQYYEQYF.

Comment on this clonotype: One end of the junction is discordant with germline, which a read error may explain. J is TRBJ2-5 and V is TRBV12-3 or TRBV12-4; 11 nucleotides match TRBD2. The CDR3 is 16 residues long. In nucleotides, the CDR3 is TGTGCCAACAGTCTCTTAGCGGGAGGGCCAGGAGAGACCCAATACTTC. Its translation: CANSLLAGGPGETQYF.

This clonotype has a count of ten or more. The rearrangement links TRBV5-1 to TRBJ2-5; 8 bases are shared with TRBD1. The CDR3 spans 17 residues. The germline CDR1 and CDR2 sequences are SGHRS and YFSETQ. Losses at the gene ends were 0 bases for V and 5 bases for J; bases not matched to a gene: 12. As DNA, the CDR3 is TGCGCCAGCAGCTTGGCCGGGACAGGTCGAAGGGGGGAGACCCAGTACTTC. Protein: CASSLAGTGRRGETQYF.

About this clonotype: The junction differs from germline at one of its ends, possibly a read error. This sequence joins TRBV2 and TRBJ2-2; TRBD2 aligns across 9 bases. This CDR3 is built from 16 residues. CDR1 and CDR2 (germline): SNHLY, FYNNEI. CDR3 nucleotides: TGTGCCAGCAGAGGTAGCGGGGGCCCGAAGACCGGGGAGCTGTTTTTT. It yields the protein CASRGSGGPKTGELFF.

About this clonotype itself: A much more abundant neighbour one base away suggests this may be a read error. CDR3 bases: TGTGCCATCAGGGGGGCAGCGTACAATGAGCAGTTCTTC. This encodes CAIRGAAYNEQFF. The chain carries TRBV10-3 and TRBJ2-1; a weak D match, TRBD1 (6 bases). CDR3 length: 13 residues. The germline V and J ends were trimmed by 6 bases and 4 bases, with 10 bases remaining between them. Germline CDR1 is ENHRY and CDR2 is SYGVKD.

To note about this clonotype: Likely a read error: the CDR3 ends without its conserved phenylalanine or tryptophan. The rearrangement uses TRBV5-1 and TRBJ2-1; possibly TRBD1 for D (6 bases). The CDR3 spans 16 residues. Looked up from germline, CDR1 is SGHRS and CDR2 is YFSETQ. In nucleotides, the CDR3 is TGCGCTAGCAGCTTCCTGTCGACAGGAATAGATAGTGAGCAGTTCCTC. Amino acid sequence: CASSFLSTGIDSEQFL.

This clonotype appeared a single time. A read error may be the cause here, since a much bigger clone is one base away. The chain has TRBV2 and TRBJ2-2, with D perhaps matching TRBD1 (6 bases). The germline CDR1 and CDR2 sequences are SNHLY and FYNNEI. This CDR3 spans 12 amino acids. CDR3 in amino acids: CTSRGNTGELFF. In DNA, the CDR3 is TGTACCAGCAGGGGGAACACCGGGGAGCTGTTTTTT.

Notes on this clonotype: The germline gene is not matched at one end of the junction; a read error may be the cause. The CDR3 loop reads CASSWGGLAGNTWELFF. As DNA, the CDR3 is TGTGCCAGCAGCTGGGGGGGTTTAGCGGGAAACACCTGGGAGCTGTTCTTT. The V call is TRBV5-4, the J call TRBJ2-2; TRBD2 matches at 8 bases. CDR3 length: 17 residues. Germline CDR1 SGHNT, CDR2 YYREEE (reference sequence).

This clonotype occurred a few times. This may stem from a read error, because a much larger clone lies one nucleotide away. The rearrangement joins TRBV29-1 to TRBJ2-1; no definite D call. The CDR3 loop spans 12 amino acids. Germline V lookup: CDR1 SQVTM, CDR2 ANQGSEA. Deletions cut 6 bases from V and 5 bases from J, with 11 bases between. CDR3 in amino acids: CSVLRSHNEQFF. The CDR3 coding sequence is TGCAGCGTCCTCCGAAGCCACAATGAGCAGTTCTTC.

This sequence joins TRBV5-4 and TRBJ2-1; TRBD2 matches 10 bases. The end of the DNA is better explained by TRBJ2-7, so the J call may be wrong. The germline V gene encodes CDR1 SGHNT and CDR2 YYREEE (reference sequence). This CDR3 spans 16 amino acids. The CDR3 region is CASSLLAGAPTSEQYF. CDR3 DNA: TGTGCCAGCAGCCTCCTAGCGGGAGCCCCAACTTCGGAACAGTACTTC.

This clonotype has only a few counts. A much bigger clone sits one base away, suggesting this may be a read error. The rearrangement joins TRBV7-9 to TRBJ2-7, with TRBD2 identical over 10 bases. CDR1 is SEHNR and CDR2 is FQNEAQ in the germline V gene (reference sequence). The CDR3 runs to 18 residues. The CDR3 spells CACSLSQREGPRSYEQYF. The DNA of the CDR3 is TGTGCCTGCAGCTTATCCCAGCGGGAGGGCCCCAGGTCCTACGAGCAGTACTTC.

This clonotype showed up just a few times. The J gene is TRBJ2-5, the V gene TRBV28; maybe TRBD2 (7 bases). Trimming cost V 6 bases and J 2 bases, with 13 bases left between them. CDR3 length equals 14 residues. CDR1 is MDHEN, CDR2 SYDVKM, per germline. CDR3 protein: CASRIQGGQETQYF. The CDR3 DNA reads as TGTGCCAGCAGAATACAGGGAGGGCAAGAGACCCAGTACTTC. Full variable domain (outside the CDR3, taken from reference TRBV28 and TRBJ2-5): DVKVTQSSRYLVKRTGEKVFLECVQDMDHENMFWYRQDPGLGLRLIYFSYDVKMKEKGDIPEGYSVSREKKERFSLILESASTNQTSMYLCASRIQGGQETQYFGPGTRLLVL.

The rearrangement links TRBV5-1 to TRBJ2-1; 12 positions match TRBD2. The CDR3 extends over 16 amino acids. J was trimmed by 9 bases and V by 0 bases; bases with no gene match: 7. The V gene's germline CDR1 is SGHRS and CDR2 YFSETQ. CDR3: CASSLATSGSFIEQFF. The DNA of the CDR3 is TGCGCCAGCAGCTTGGCGACTAGCGGGAGCTTTATTGAGCAGTTCTTC.

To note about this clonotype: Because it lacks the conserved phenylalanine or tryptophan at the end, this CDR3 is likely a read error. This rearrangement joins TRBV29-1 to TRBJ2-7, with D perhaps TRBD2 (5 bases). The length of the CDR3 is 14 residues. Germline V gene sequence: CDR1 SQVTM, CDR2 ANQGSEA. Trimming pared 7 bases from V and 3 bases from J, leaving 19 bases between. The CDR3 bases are TGCAGCGCAAGGATTAGCGAGAGCCTCTACGAGCAGTACCTC. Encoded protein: CSARISESLYEQYL.

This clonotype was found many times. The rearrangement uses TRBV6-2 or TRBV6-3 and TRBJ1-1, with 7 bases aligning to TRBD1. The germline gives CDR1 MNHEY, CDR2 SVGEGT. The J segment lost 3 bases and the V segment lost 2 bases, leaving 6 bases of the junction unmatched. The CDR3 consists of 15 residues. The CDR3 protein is CASSYRVDRDTEAFF. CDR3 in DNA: TGTGCCAGCAGTTACCGGGTAGACAGGGACACTGAAGCTTTCTTT.

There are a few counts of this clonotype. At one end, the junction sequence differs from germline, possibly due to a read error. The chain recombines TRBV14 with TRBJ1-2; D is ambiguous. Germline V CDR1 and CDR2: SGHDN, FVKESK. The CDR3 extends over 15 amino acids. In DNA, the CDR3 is TGTGCCAGCAGCCAAGAGGCCAGGCCTAACTATGGCCACACCTTC. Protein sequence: CASSQEARPNYGHTF.

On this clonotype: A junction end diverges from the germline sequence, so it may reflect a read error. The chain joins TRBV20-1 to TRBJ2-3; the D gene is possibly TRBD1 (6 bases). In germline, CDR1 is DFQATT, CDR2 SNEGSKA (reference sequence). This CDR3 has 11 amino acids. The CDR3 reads CSVRQGGAQYF. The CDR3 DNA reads TGCAGTGTTAGACAAGGGGGTGCGCAGTATTTT.

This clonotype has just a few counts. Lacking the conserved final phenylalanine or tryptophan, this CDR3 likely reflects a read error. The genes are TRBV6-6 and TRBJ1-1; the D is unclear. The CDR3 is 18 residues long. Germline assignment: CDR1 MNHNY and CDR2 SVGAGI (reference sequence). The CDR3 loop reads CASSYHPRTGRMNTEAFL. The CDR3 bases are TGTGCCAGCAGTTACCACCCCCGGACCGGGCGCATGAACACCGAAGCTTTCCTT.